A selection of T cell receptor beta chains follows, all from one sample in a study of T-cell reconstitution after alpha-beta-depleted transplantation in children. In TCRdb, the PCR reads were re-called with MiXCR into one record per CDR3 protein. The sample lists hundreds of thousands of distinct CDR3 sequences; 15% to 20% were seen once. The sample in question was PBMCs from the stem cell graft donor, obtained from the stem cell graft. The receptors shown here come from a human donor who donated a stem cell graft to a child with acute myeloid leukemia. CDR3s include the opening cysteine and the closing phenylalanine or tryptophan.

v_call cdr3_aa
TRBV7-6 CASSSPGLSGANVLTF
TRBV12-3/TRBV12-4 CASSLTTNNEQFF
TRBV9 CASSAGPDQETQYF
TRBV7-8 CASSPYDSYEQYF
TRBV12-3/TRBV12-4 CASTQPGTGELFF
TRBV4-1 CASSQESTEAFF
TRBV5-6 CASSPYLAGDTQYF
TRBV10-2 CASTEGPGSPYNEQFF
TRBV15 CATTKGGVNTEAFF
TRBV10-3 CAISGGERDAQYF
TRBV7-6 CASSPGQGGDEAFF
TRBV5-1 CASSWGTANYGYTF
TRBV29-1 CSVVEAGNEQFF
TRBV12-3/TRBV12-4 CASSFIPPRPRDTIYF
TRBV6-5 CASSYVGAGFGEAFF
TRBV20-1 CSARDFGGQGPQETQDF
TRBV12-3/TRBV12-4 CASSFLGTDPYGYTF
TRBV5-8 CASRIGVSKDTQYF
TRBV6-1 CATARGSYNEQFF
TRBV29-1 CSVGTGAPEAFF
TRBV20-1 CSASGGENNEQFF
TRBV12-3/TRBV12-4 CASSSDRSEAFF
TRBV12-3/TRBV12-4 CASSFPEMAQETQYF
TRBV4-3 CASSPGQPRDNEQFF
TRBV12-3/TRBV12-4 CASTRTQSYNSPLHF
TRBV20-1 CSVTAGAESGQFF
TRBV19 CASSMRLAGGRNEQFF
TRBV20-1 CSARGGLLNTEAFF
TRBV6-1 CASSADRPQETQYF
TRBV15 CATSRVGTVDGNTIYF
TRBV5-1 CASVRDGAPNTEAFF
TRBV10-2 CASSESSTGELFF
TRBV7-2 CASSWTSRNTEAFF
TRBV10-2 CASSESMTGEGGELFF
TRBV12-3/TRBV12-4 CASSFGGPNTGELFF
TRBV2 CARDREVSPEAFF
TRBV20-1 CSAGLGGYTF
TRBV7-2 CASSLGLRTAGELFF
TRBV29-1 CSIGQGNYEQYF
TRBV5-6 CASSMDGLLYEQYF
TRBV2 CASSFRDTRNTIYF
TRBV7-2 CASSPSGTSTDTQYF
TRBV5-6 CASSGGASHYEQYF
TRBV2 CASGGPGLNQPQHF